A selection of T cell receptor beta chains follows, all from one sample in a study of T cell clonotyping in hematopoietic cell transplantation. Using immunoSEQ multiplex PCR, the repertoire was profiled, and TCRdb retains in-frame clones only, with some absent. The profile shows some 9,900 clones, around 79% of them singletons. The specimen comprised PBMCs, sampled 30 days after allogeneic stem cell transplant. These receptor sequences come from a female patient between 40 and 55 years old who had an allogeneic stem cell transplant from a related donor, so T cells may come from the graft donor. Some clones in this sample may be carry-over from other donors' samples. Both conserved end residues are part of each CDR3. A D gene is named only where the DNA matches it firmly. Part of the rows lack a size; the others show once, few, many or a class for expanded clones.

v_gene,abundance,d_gene,j_gene,CDR3aa,CDR3nt
TRBV10-2,-,-,TRBJ1-2,CASSETTQGPTTF,TGCGCCAGCAGTGAAACCACCCAGGGCCCTACGACCTTC
TRBV7-3,-,TRBD2,TRBJ2-1,CASSQGSSGRGREQFF,TGTGCCAGCAGCCAGGGGTCTAGCGGGCGGGGTCGCGAGCAGTTCTTC
TRBV19,medium-sized,TRBD2,TRBJ2-1,CASSSGEGNEQFF,TGTGCCAGTAGCTCGGGGGAGGGCAATGAGCAGTTCTTC
TRBV19,-,-,TRBJ1-1,CASSIGVGTEAFF,TGTGCCAGTAGTATAGGAGTGGGTACTGAAGCTTTCTTT
TRBV5-1,-,-,TRBJ2-5,CASSFQDGETQYF,TGCGCCAGCAGCTTCCAAGACGGGGAGACCCAGTACTTC
TRBV21-1,-,-,TRBJ1-5,CASSKGRNRSNQPQHF,TGTGCCAGCAGCAAAGGGAGGAATCGTAGCAATCAGCCCCAGCATTTT
TRBV5-4,-,-,TRBJ2-7,CASRYLGGSPSEQYF,TGTGCCAGCAGGTACCTTGGGGGGAGTCCATCCGAGCAGTACTTC
TRBV21-1,-,-,TRBJ1-5,CASRDWGQGGQPQHF,TGTGCCAGCAGGGACTGGGGACAGGGGGGTCAGCCCCAGCATTTT
TRBV7-2,-,TRBD1,TRBJ2-2,CASNQDRGKTGELFF,TGTGCCAGCAACCAGGACAGGGGTAAAACCGGGGAGCTGTTTTTT
TRBV11-1,-,-,TRBJ2-1,CASSFGLFGGLYNEQFF,TGTGCCAGCAGCTTCGGGCTCTTCGGCGGACTATACAATGAGCAGTTCTTC
TRBV7-9,-,-,TRBJ1-2,CASMRTGLAHGYTF,TGTGCCAGCATGCGAACAGGGTTGGCGCATGGCTACACCTTC
TRBV5-1,-,-,TRBJ1-3,CASSLSGSASGNTIYF,TGCGCCAGCAGCTTGTCGGGCTCAGCCTCTGGAAACACCATATATTTT
TRBV7-9,-,-,TRBJ2-1,CASSPGSSYNEQFF,TGTGCCAGCAGCCCCGGCAGCTCCTACAATGAGCAGTTCTTC
TRBV5-4,-,TRBD2,TRBJ2-3,CASSLERGLAGLGTDTQYF,TGTGCCAGCAGCTTGGAACGGGGACTAGCGGGCCTAGGGACAGATACGCAGTATTTT
TRBV18,-,TRBD1,TRBJ2-7,CASSTPGQSYEQYF,TGTGCCAGCTCAACGCCGGGACAGAGCTACGAGCAGTACTTC
TRBV11-3,-,TRBD2,TRBJ2-3,CASSTQRERDTQYF,TGTGCCAGCAGCACCCAGCGGGAGAGGGATACGCAGTATTTT
TRBV29-1,few,-,TRBJ2-1,CSVEDPGLSSYNEQFF,TGCAGCGTTGAAGATCCCGGATTAAGCTCCTACAATGAGCAGTTCTTC
TRBV19,once,-,TRBJ1-1,CASSRRIGWPEAFF,TGTGCCAGTAGTAGACGGATAGGATGGCCTGAAGCTTTCTTT
TRBV7-2,-,-,TRBJ2-2,CASSFRAAANTGELFF,TGTGCCAGCAGCTTCCGGGCCGCGGCGAACACCGGGGAGCTGTTTTTT
TRBV10-3,-,-,TRBJ2-1,CAISESVKGAYNEQFF,TGTGCCATCAGTGAGTCGGTTAAGGGGGCCTACAATGAGCAGTTCTTC
TRBV6-1,few,TRBD2,TRBJ2-2,CASSAVTTSGTGELFF,TGTGCCAGCAGTGCGGTGACGACTAGCGGGACCGGGGAGCTGTTTTTT
TRBV11-3,-,TRBD1,TRBJ2-5,CASSARKTGEETQYF,TGTGCCAGCAGCGCCCGCAAGACAGGGGAGGAGACCCAGTACTTC
TRBV7-6,-,TRBD1,TRBJ1-2,CASSLGDRGSYGYTF,TGTGCCAGCAGCTTAGGGGACAGGGGGAGCTATGGCTACACCTTC
TRBV10-3,-,TRBD2,TRBJ2-2,CAIRGLTTGELFF,TGTGCCATCAGGGGACTAACCACCGGGGAGCTGTTTTTT
TRBV7-6,-,TRBD1,TRBJ2-5,CASSINSGQPQETQYF,TGTGCCAGCAGCATCAACTCGGGACAGCCTCAAGAGACCCAGTACTTC
TRBV11-3,-,TRBD1,TRBJ1-4,CASSSTSGGQGAANEKLFF,TGTGCCAGCAGCTCAACTAGCGGTGGACAGGGGGCCGCTAATGAAAAACTGTTTTTT
TRBV2,-,-,TRBJ2-7,CASVPGSGLYEQYF,TGTGCCAGCGTGCCTGGGAGTGGGCTATACGAGCAGTACTTC
TRBV5-4,-,TRBD1,TRBJ2-1,CASSVGQGGWGEQFF,TGTGCCAGCAGCGTCGGACAGGGCGGATGGGGTGAGCAGTTCTTC
TRBV5-4,-,TRBD1,TRBJ1-2,CASSPGQGDYGYTF,TGTGCCAGCAGCCCGGGACAGGGAGACTATGGCTACACCTTC
TRBV6-1,-,-,TRBJ1-6,CASSGVAGLGNSPLHF,TGTGCCAGCAGTGGGGTGGCAGGGCTTGGGAATTCACCCCTCCACTTT
TRBV7-6,-,-,TRBJ1-3,CASSSSTGFSGNTIYF,TGTGCCAGCAGCTCCTCGACCGGGTTCTCTGGAAACACCATATATTTT
TRBV7-8,-,-,TRBJ1-5,CASSLLSGYQPQHF,TGTGCCAGCAGCTTATTGTCAGGGTATCAGCCCCAGCATTTT
TRBV7-9,-,-,TRBJ1-4,CASSITMRGEKLFF,TGTGCCAGCAGCATCACTATGAGGGGTGAAAAACTGTTTTTT
TRBV6-1,few,-,TRBJ1-4,CASSEERVTNEKLFF,TGTGCCAGCAGTGAAGAGCGGGTAACTAATGAAAAACTGTTTTTT
TRBV9,few,TRBD2,TRBJ2-7,CASSPRGSGSFEQYF,TGTGCCAGCAGCCCCCGGGGTAGCGGGAGTTTCGAGCAGTACTTC
TRBV30,medium-sized,-,TRBJ1-1,CAWSGQVEAFF,TGTGCCTGGAGTGGACAGGTTGAAGCTTTCTTT
TRBV4-1,-,TRBD1,TRBJ1-1,CASSRPGQANTEAFF,TGCGCCAGCAGCCGACCGGGACAGGCTAACACTGAAGCTTTCTTT
TRBV30,-,TRBD1,TRBJ1-3,CAWAQGSGNTIYF,TGTGCCTGGGCACAGGGGAGTGGAAACACCATATATTTT
TRBV12-1,-,-,TRBJ1-5,CASSYSLSDRGQNQPQHF,TGTGCCAGCAGCTATAGCCTCTCCGACAGGGGGCAGAATCAGCCCCAGCATTTT
TRBV28,-,-,TRBJ2-4,CASREGLPGGNIQYF,TGTGCCAGCAGGGAGGGACTGCCTGGGGGAAACATTCAGTACTTC
TRBV9,once,-,TRBJ2-1,CASSVDPSGSDNEQFF,TGTGCCAGCAGCGTAGACCCTTCCGGGAGTGACAATGAGCAGTTCTTC
TRBV19,-,TRBD1,TRBJ1-2,CASSVTGTGSNYGYTF,TGTGCCAGTAGTGTCACCGGGACAGGATCTAACTATGGCTACACCTTC
TRBV14,-,-,TRBJ2-2,CASSQDSGVYTGELFF,TGTGCCAGCAGCCAAGATTCCGGGGTTTACACCGGGGAGCTGTTTTTT
TRBV5-1,large,-,TRBJ2-3,CASSPGDPSTDTQYF,TGCGCCAGCAGCCCGGGTGACCCTAGCACAGATACGCAGTATTTT
TRBV6-5,-,-,TRBJ2-7,CASSPPGGGGNEQYF,TGTGCCAGCAGTCCCCCCGGGGGAGGGGGCAACGAGCAGTACTTC
TRBV28,-,-,TRBJ2-5,CASISFGGDETQYF,TGTGCCAGCATATCCTTCGGAGGGGATGAGACCCAGTACTTC
TRBV4-3,-,TRBD1,TRBJ1-2,CASSPGQANYGYTF,TGCGCCAGCAGTCCCGGACAGGCGAACTATGGCTACACCTTC
TRBV4-1,-,TRBD1,TRBJ1-1,CASSFLEGQPAFF,TGCGCCAGCAGCTTTTTGGAGGGACAGCCAGCTTTCTTT
TRBV9,-,-,TRBJ1-1,CASSVVDSTNTEAFF,TGTGCCAGCAGCGTAGTTGACAGTACGAACACTGAAGCTTTCTTT
TRBV7-6,-,-,TRBJ2-1,CASGTPGNEQFF,TGTGCCAGCGGTACACCCGGGAATGAGCAGTTCTTC
TRBV21-1,medium-sized,-,TRBJ1-4,CASSNRDRVDEKLFF,TGTGCCAGCAGCAACCGGGACAGGGTTGATGAAAAACTGTTTTTT
TRBV20-1,few,-,TRBJ2-7,CSASTHYEQYF,TGCAGTGCTAGTACCCACTACGAGCAGTACTTC
TRBV5-8,once,-,TRBJ1-5,CASSAWGSGQPQHF,TGTGCCAGCAGCGCTTGGGGGAGTGGTCAGCCCCAGCATTTT
TRBV29-1,-,-,TRBJ2-3,CSVEEGTDTQYF,TGCAGCGTTGAAGAAGGCACAGATACGCAGTATTTT
TRBV12-5,-,-,TRBJ2-3,CASGLLAGGTQYF,TGTGCTAGTGGTTTATTGGCAGGAGGTACGCAGTATTTT